This TCR beta chain was retrieved from a study of blood T cell repertoires in COVID-19 (dated by TCRdb to 2019 to 2021). For the wider study: The collaborator samples originated in the United States, Italy and Spain and spanned the acute and convalescent phases of COVID-19. Where HLA class I and class II types were available, the types were taken from metadata supplied by the sample provider, not from assay-based typing. The prospective study material was composed of cDNA or gDNA derived from T cells, B-cell-depleted T cells, or PBMCs. The samples were drawn from two sources: the first 160 participants of the ongoing ImmuneRACE study, and about 1,300 subjects contributed by 6 global collaborators. The dataset comprised deeply sampled blood TCRbeta repertoires from subjects exposed to, actively infected with, or recovered from COVID-19. The sample metadata nearly always contained a de-identified subject ID, COVID-19 status, age in years and sex. The repertoires were released in a freely available public database meant as a resource for research on the immune response to SARS-CoV-2. Beyond this particular receptor, the publication reports: The amount of clinical and demographic metadata varied by source and participant and was provided uncurated.

Collaborating institutions collected whole blood in K2EDTA tubes following their own protocols. For TCRbeta analysis, collaborators shipped samples in one of three forms: frozen whole blood, isolated PBMCs, or DNA extracted from either of those sample types. The immunoSEQ Assay, a bias-controlled multiplex PCR, was used to amplify TCRbeta CDR3 regions from genomic DNA. Per the authors' processing: Nucleated cell counts per sample were estimated from amplification of reference gene primers within the assay. Sequence reads were collapsed and filtered to measure the absolute abundance of every unique TCRbeta CDR3 rearrangement. For each sample, productive Simpson clonality was calculated as the square root of Simpson's diversity index over productive rearrangements. As stored in TCRdb, this immuneACCESS dataset retains in-frame rearrangements with V and J assigned. A fraction of the clones does not appear; measured against another copy, unresolved V genes explain less than half of the discrepancy, and the remainder lacks a known reason. Clonal size and the V and J genes are those of that table, whereas D and trimming came from the DNA. This sample is represented by hundreds of thousands of clones; more than 80% of them were singletons. The ten largest clones add up to more than 1.4% of the sample.

Comments on this clone: Its antigen is unknown. Per-base quality was not reported, and no clone a single base away is much larger than it.

The germline V gene (reference sequence) provides CDR1 LGHDT and CDR2 YNNKEL. The trim is 0 bases for V and 1 base for J, with a gap of 9 bases between the germline ends. From its cysteine to its phenylalanine, the CDR3 spans 15 amino acids. The kept DNA is CDR3 alone, 45 bases in frame from the first base. The chain is encoded by TRBV3-1 (or the pseudogene TRBV3-2) joined to TRBJ2-5, with no confident D gene call. The sample consisted of peripheral blood. This TCR came from a woman in her twenties or thirties with active or convalescent COVID-19. Here the CDR3 is given as CASSQDWNSQETQYF. The nucleotides are TGTGCCAGCAGCCAAGATTGGAACAGCCAAGAGACCCAGTACTTC.